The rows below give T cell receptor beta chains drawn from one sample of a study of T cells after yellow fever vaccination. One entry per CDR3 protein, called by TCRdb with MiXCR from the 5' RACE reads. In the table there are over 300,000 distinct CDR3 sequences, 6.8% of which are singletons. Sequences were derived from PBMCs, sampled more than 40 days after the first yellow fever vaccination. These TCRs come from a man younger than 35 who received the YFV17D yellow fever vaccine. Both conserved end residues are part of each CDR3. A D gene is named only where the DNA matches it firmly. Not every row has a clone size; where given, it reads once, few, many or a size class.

TGTGCCAGCAGTTTAGAGGGGGGTAGCAATCAGCCCCAGCATTTT	CASSLEGGSNQPQHF	TRBV27	TRBJ1-5	NA	NA
TGTGCCAGCAGCCCCGCTGCCTGGGGCAAAAACATTCAGTACTTC	CASSPAAWGKNIQYF	TRBV7-2	TRBJ2-4	many	NA
TGTGCCAGCAGCTCGACAGGACTAGACTCCTATAATTCACCCCTCCACTTT	CASSSTGLDSYNSPLHF	TRBV5-4	TRBJ1-6	NA	NA
TGTGCCAGCAGCGTAGAAGGGGATCAGCCCCAGCATTTT	CASSVEGDQPQHF	TRBV9	TRBJ1-5	many	NA
TGTGCCAGCAGTCCAGGGGTTAATCAGCCCCAGCATTTT	CASSPGVNQPQHF	TRBV12-3/TRBV12-4	TRBJ1-5	NA	NA
TGTGCCAGCGGACTTGAGGGGGAGACCCAGTACTTC	CASGLEGETQYF	TRBV9	TRBJ2-5	few	NA
TGTGCCAGCTCACCACCGAGGCTAGAATCCGAGCAGTACTTC	CASSPPRLESEQYF	TRBV18	TRBJ2-7	NA	NA
TGTGCCAGCAGCTTGCAGCCCCAGGCCGGCTATGGCTACACCTTC	CASSLQPQAGYGYTF	TRBV5-4	TRBJ1-2	few	NA
TGCGCCAGCAGCTTGGGACCACCGAACACCGGGGAGCTGTTTTTT	CASSLGPPNTGELFF	TRBV5-1	TRBJ2-2	few	NA
TGTGCCAGCAGCTTAGAAGGAGACCTAGCTGGCTACACCTTC	CASSLEGDLAGYTF	TRBV11-2	TRBJ1-2	few	NA
TGTGCCAGCAGCCAAAACCCGTCCGAGCAGTACTTC	CASSQNPSEQYF	TRBV7-2	TRBJ2-7	few	NA
TGCGCCAGCAGCTTGGGGACCCTTAGCGGGGGGGCCCCAGATACGCAGTATTTT	CASSLGTLSGGAPDTQYF	TRBV5-1	TRBJ2-3	NA	TRBD2
TGTGCCAGCAGTGAGGACAGGGGCACCGGGGAGCTGTTTTTT	CASSEDRGTGELFF	TRBV2	TRBJ2-2	few	TRBD1
TGCGCCAGCAGCTTGTTGGAACGGGCCCTTTCTCAGTATTTT	CASSLLERALSQYF	TRBV5-1	TRBJ2-3	many	NA
TGTGCCAGCAGCTTAAAATTTGGGGCCTACGAGCAGTACTTC	CASSLKFGAYEQYF	TRBV11-1	TRBJ2-7	NA	NA
TGTGCCAGCAGCCACAGCAAGGGTAGGGGCACAGATACGCAGTATTTT	CASSHSKGRGTDTQYF	TRBV7-9	TRBJ2-3	many	NA
TGTGCCAGTAGTATAGGACAGGGAGGAGGCTACACCTTC	CASSIGQGGGYTF	TRBV19	TRBJ1-2	few	TRBD1
TGTGCCAGCAGCCCACCGGCGGGCTATTACAATGAGCAGTTCTTC	CASSPPAGYYNEQFF	TRBV7-2	TRBJ2-1	NA	NA
TGTGCCAGCACCTCGACGGGGCATGGAGGCGAGCAGTACTTC	CASTSTGHGGEQYF	TRBV7-2	TRBJ2-7	NA	NA
TGTGCCTGGAGTGTACTAGCGGGGTACGAGCAGTACTTC	CAWSVLAGYEQYF	TRBV30	TRBJ2-7	NA	TRBD2
TGTGCCAGCAGTTACTCGGCTCCCTACGAGCAGTACTTC	CASSYSAPYEQYF	TRBV6-2/TRBV6-3	TRBJ2-7	few	NA
TGCAGTGCTAGAGAGCCACCGGGCCACAATGAGCAGTTCTTC	CSAREPPGHNEQFF	TRBV20-1	TRBJ2-1	NA	NA
TGTGCCACCAGCAGTTCCGAGGGGGCGGGTAGGGAAAAACTGTTTTTT	CATSSSEGAGREKLFF	TRBV15	TRBJ1-4	NA	TRBD1
TGTGCCAGCAGCTTAATGCCTAGGGGAAACACCATATATTTT	CASSLMPRGNTIYF	TRBV7-8	TRBJ1-3	few	NA
TGCAGTGCTAATCCGGGTGGGGCTAATGAAAAACTGTTTTTT	CSANPGGANEKLFF	TRBV20-1	TRBJ1-4	NA	NA
TGCAGTGGGTCGACTAGCAGCTCCTACAATGAGCAGTTCTTC	CSGSTSSSYNEQFF	TRBV20-1	TRBJ2-1	few	TRBD2
TGTGCCACCAGTGATAACGGACAGGGGCGCAATGAGCAGTTCTTC	CATSDNGQGRNEQFF	TRBV24-1	TRBJ2-1	NA	TRBD1
TGCAGTGCTAGAGCCCTGACAGGGGGACAAGAGACCCAGTACTTC	CSARALTGGQETQYF	TRBV20-1	TRBJ2-5	few	TRBD1
TGTGCCAGTAACCCGCAGCCCATGAACACTGAAGCTTTCTTT	CASNPQPMNTEAFF	TRBV19	TRBJ1-1	many	NA
TGTGCCAGCAGCTTAAAGGCGGGGGAGCTGTTTTTT	CASSLKAGELFF	TRBV7-3	TRBJ2-2	few	NA
TGTGCCATCAGTGATCGGGAGACCCAGTACTTC	CAISDRETQYF	TRBV10-3	TRBJ2-5	NA	NA
TGTGCCAGCAGCTTACGGGTCACTACCTACGAGCAGTACTTC	CASSLRVTTYEQYF	TRBV7-2	TRBJ2-7	many	NA
TGCGCCAGCAGCTTGGGGGACGGCCCTTTTTATGGCTACACCTTC	CASSLGDGPFYGYTF	TRBV5-1	TRBJ1-2	NA	NA
TGTGCCAGCAGTTTTCAGGGTGCGTACGAGCAGTACTTC	CASSFQGAYEQYF	TRBV27	TRBJ2-7	NA	NA
TGTGCCAGCAGCTCCAGGGGACCAAGGGATGAGCAGTTCTTC	CASSSRGPRDEQFF	TRBV5-4	TRBJ2-1	NA	NA
TGTGCCAGCAGTTTATTTGAGGCAGGGGTCAATGAGCAGTTCTTC	CASSLFEAGVNEQFF	TRBV12-3/TRBV12-4	TRBJ2-1	NA	NA
TGTGCCAGCAGCTACCCTCGGGACAGGGCGAACACTGAAGCTTTCTTT	CASSYPRDRANTEAFF	TRBV6-2/TRBV6-3	TRBJ1-1	NA	TRBD1
TGTGCCAGCAGAGCAGGGATTGAAGCTTTCTTT	CASRAGIEAFF	TRBV6-5	TRBJ1-1	many	NA
TGTGCCAGCAGATATCAAGGCTTCGCGGAGACCCAGTACTTC	CASRYQGFAETQYF	TRBV6-5	TRBJ2-5	many	NA
TGTGCCAGCAGTTACGGTAGGGTCTACAATGAGCAGTTCTTC	CASSYGRVYNEQFF	TRBV6-5	TRBJ2-1	few	NA
TGCGCCAGCAGGCGGTCGCGGGGGGCCGTGAACACTGAAGCTTTCTTT	CASRRSRGAVNTEAFF	TRBV5-1	TRBJ1-1	NA	NA
TGTGCCAGCAGTTACTTTACGGCAGCTAATCTGAATTCACCCCTCCACTTT	CASSYFTAANLNSPLHF	TRBV6-5	TRBJ1-6	many	NA
TGTGCCAGCACCATTGGCGGGGGGCGGGTTACCCAGTACTTC	CASTIGGGRVTQYF	TRBV7-2	TRBJ2-5	many	TRBD2
TGTGCCAGCAGCTTAAGGCAGGGGGGCTACAATGAGCAGTTCTTC	CASSLRQGGYNEQFF	TRBV7-3	TRBJ2-1	many	NA
TGTGCCAGCAGCTACAGGGGTGGCTCCTACAATGAGCAGTTCTTC	CASSYRGGSYNEQFF	TRBV7-2	TRBJ2-1	few	TRBD1
TGCGCCAGCAGGAGCGAAGGTAGCAATCAGCCCCAGCATTTT	CASRSEGSNQPQHF	TRBV10-2	TRBJ1-5	few	NA
TGTGCCAGCAGCCCGCGGGACGCCCCAACTAATGAAAAACTGTTTTTT	CASSPRDAPTNEKLFF	TRBV7-9	TRBJ1-4	few	NA
TGTTCACGGTGTAGAGAGACCCAGTACTTC	CSRCRETQYF	TRBV7-3	TRBJ2-5	NA	NA
TGTGCCAGCAGCTTAACAGCGGGGGAAAAGACCCAGTACTTC	CASSLTAGEKTQYF	TRBV11-3	TRBJ2-5	NA	TRBD2
TGCGCCAGCAGCCAGAACCTCCACAAAGAGAATGAAAAACTGTTTTTT	CASSQNLHKENEKLFF	TRBV4-1	TRBJ1-4	NA	NA
TGTGCCGGCGGACAGGACCTACGAGCTGAAGCTTTCTTT	CAGGQDLRAEAFF	TRBV6-6	TRBJ1-1	NA	TRBD1
TGTGCCAGCAGAGTACAGGGGGCAACAGATACGCAGTATTTT	CASRVQGATDTQYF	TRBV12-3/TRBV12-4	TRBJ2-3	few	TRBD1
TGTGCCAGCAGCCAAGGGCAGGGTGGACTCAGTCAGCCCCAGCATTTT	CASSQGQGGLSQPQHF	TRBV4-2	TRBJ1-5	NA	NA
TGCAGTGCTAGGGACCGGCACGGCAAATCCTACGAGCAGTACTTC	CSARDRHGKSYEQYF	TRBV20-1	TRBJ2-7	few	NA
TGTGCCAGCAGCTCGGGAGGGAATACGCAGTATTTT	CASSSGGNTQYF	TRBV9	TRBJ2-3	many	TRBD2
TGTGCCAGCAGCTTAATACAGGGCCATGGCTACACCTTC	CASSLIQGHGYTF	TRBV7-2	TRBJ1-2	NA	NA
TGCGCCAGCAGCCTCGAAGGGGGAAACATTCAGTACTTC	CASSLEGGNIQYF	TRBV4-3	TRBJ2-4	many	NA